This is a list of T cell receptor beta chains from one sample in a study of Graves' ophthalmopathy and Graves' hyperthyroidism. TCRdb passed the multiplex PCR reads through MiXCR, listing each CDR3 protein once. The data show 400,000 or so distinct CDR3 sequences, with 15% to 19% seen just once and 5.5% to 7% held by the top ten. The sequencing sample was made of peripheral blood. The receptors here all came from a woman under 30 with stable Graves' hyperthyroidism. The CDR3 runs from the conserved cysteine through the conserved F or W. Fields, in order: V gene, clone size, J gene, D gene, CDR3 protein, CDR3 DNA. The D gene is left open where the match is weak. Clone size is stated in some rows and not others, as once, few, many or a class when expanded.

v_gene: TRBV11-2; abundance: many; j_gene: TRBJ1-6; d_gene: -; CDR3aa: CASTPRWGVFSYNSPLHF; CDR3nt: TGTGCCAGCACCCCCAGGTGGGGGGTTTTCTCCTATAATTCACCCCTCCACTTT
v_gene: TRBV11-2; abundance: many; j_gene: TRBJ1-5; d_gene: -; CDR3aa: CASSAQRGGGEPQHF; CDR3nt: TGTGCCAGCAGCGCCCAGCGGGGGGGCGGAGAGCCCCAGCATTTT
v_gene: TRBV6-1; abundance: many; j_gene: TRBJ2-7; d_gene: TRBD1; CDR3aa: CASITGGTSYEQYF; CDR3nt: TGTGCCAGCATAACAGGGGGCACCTCCTACGAGCAGTACTTC
v_gene: TRBV6-2/TRBV6-3; abundance: many; j_gene: TRBJ1-1; d_gene: TRBD1; CDR3aa: CASSPDRGFTEAFF; CDR3nt: TGTGCCAGCAGTCCCGACAGGGGGTTTACTGAAGCTTTCTTT
v_gene: TRBV6-1; abundance: many; j_gene: TRBJ2-7; d_gene: TRBD2; CDR3aa: CASSIGVAGSYEQYF; CDR3nt: TGTGCCAGCAGTATCGGGGTAGCGGGGAGCTACGAGCAGTACTTC
v_gene: TRBV6-5; abundance: many; j_gene: TRBJ1-1; d_gene: -; CDR3aa: CASSLGQGNVGTEAFF; CDR3nt: TGTGCCAGCAGTTTGGGCCAGGGGAACGTCGGCACTGAAGCTTTCTTT
v_gene: TRBV12-3/TRBV12-4; abundance: many; j_gene: TRBJ1-5; d_gene: -; CDR3aa: CASSCGEQPQHF; CDR3nt: TGTGCCAGCAGTTGCGGGGAACAGCCCCAGCATTTT
v_gene: TRBV19; abundance: many; j_gene: TRBJ1-1; d_gene: -; CDR3aa: CASSISRNTEAFF; CDR3nt: TGTGCCAGTAGTATCTCTAGGAACACTGAAGCTTTCTTT
v_gene: TRBV11-2; abundance: -; j_gene: TRBJ2-7; d_gene: TRBD2; CDR3aa: CASSALTSGGTSYEQYF; CDR3nt: TGTGCCAGCAGCGCCCTCACTAGCGGGGGGACCTCCTACGAGCAGTACTTC
v_gene: TRBV27; abundance: many; j_gene: TRBJ2-3; d_gene: -; CDR3aa: CASSYGGATDTQYF; CDR3nt: TGTGCCAGCAGTTACGGTGGGGCAACAGATACGCAGTATTTT
v_gene: TRBV4-1; abundance: -; j_gene: TRBJ1-5; d_gene: TRBD1; CDR3aa: CASSQPGTGKQPQHF; CDR3nt: TGCGCCAGCAGCCAACCCGGGACAGGGAAACAGCCCCAGCATTTT
v_gene: TRBV5-1; abundance: many; j_gene: TRBJ1-2; d_gene: TRBD1; CDR3aa: CASSLVRGDSEGYTF; CDR3nt: TGCGCCAGCAGCTTGGTTAGAGGGGACAGCGAGGGCTACACCTTC
v_gene: TRBV12-3/TRBV12-4; abundance: many; j_gene: TRBJ2-2; d_gene: -; CDR3aa: CASSLASRNTGELFF; CDR3nt: TGTGCCAGCAGTTTAGCGTCGAGAAACACCGGGGAGCTGTTTTTT
v_gene: TRBV18; abundance: -; j_gene: TRBJ2-5; d_gene: -; CDR3aa: CASSTRQGQKTQYF; CDR3nt: TGTGCCAGCTCAACTCGGCAGGGGCAGAAGACCCAGTACTTC
v_gene: TRBV7-8; abundance: many; j_gene: TRBJ2-7; d_gene: -; CDR3aa: CASSTRQDHYEQYF; CDR3nt: TGTGCCAGCAGCACCCGACAGGACCACTACGAGCAGTACTTC
v_gene: TRBV12-5; abundance: many; j_gene: TRBJ1-1; d_gene: -; CDR3aa: CASGLAEVTEAFF; CDR3nt: TGTGCTAGTGGTTTGGCCGAGGTCACTGAAGCTTTCTTT
v_gene: TRBV28; abundance: once; j_gene: TRBJ1-5; d_gene: -; CDR3aa: CASKGGLNQPQHF; CDR3nt: TGTGCCAGCAAGGGGGGACTCAATCAGCCCCAGCATTTT
v_gene: TRBV13; abundance: many; j_gene: TRBJ1-1; d_gene: -; CDR3aa: CASSPTMRGTEAFF; CDR3nt: TGTGCCAGCAGCCCCACTATGAGGGGCACTGAAGCTTTCTTT